A single sample is the source of the 20 T cell receptor beta chains below, sequenced in a study of read filtering for tumor transcriptome and immune sequencing. This library used approximately 370 ng RNA and molecular barcoded adaptors spanning alpha/delta and beta/gamma chains. TCRdb ran MiXCR on the reads and lists one entry per CDR3 protein. Found here are 50,000 to 65,000 distinct CDR3 sequences, roughly a fifth of them singletons; the top ten hold approximately 11%. Sequencing used a population of CD138-negative cells sorted from bone marrow. These receptors all come from a donor at least 40 years old with multiple myeloma.

In its sample, this clonotype ranks as medium-sized (0.01 to 0.1%). The chain links TRBV7-2 to TRBJ2-1; 10 nucleotides align to TRBD2. The V gene's germline CDR1 is SGHTA and CDR2 FQGNSA. This CDR3 has 15 residues. With 6 bases clipped from V and 3 bases from J, the junction kept 5 bases outside the gene matches. The CDR3 region has the DNA TGTGCCAGCAGGATAACTAGCGGGGTCTACAATGAGCAGTTCTTC. It translates to CASRITSGVYNEQFF. The variable domain in full, with the rest retrieved from reference TRBV7-2 and TRBJ2-1, is GAGVSQSPSNKVTEKGKDVELRCDPISGHTALYWYRQSLGQGLEFLIYFQGNSAPDKSGLPSDRFSAERTGGSVSTLTIQRTQQEDSAVYLCASRITSGVYNEQFFGPGTRLTVL.

Ten or more counts support this clonotype. The chain uses TRBV5-6 and TRBJ1-5; D remains ambiguous. This CDR3 comprises 12 residues. Germline loops: CDR1 SGHDT, CDR2 YYEEEE. Trimming took off 3 bases at V and 9 bases at J, with 10 bases between the two ends. CDR3 coding DNA: TGTGCCAGCAGCTCTGGATCTAGGCCCCAGCATTTT. Translation gives CASSSGSRPQHF.

This clonotype was counted between two and nine times. This chain uses TRBV29-1 with TRBJ2-3, with no clear D. The CDR3 runs to 14 residues. The V end was cut by 6 bases, the J end by 4 bases, with 17 bases between. Germline V CDR1 and CDR2: SQVTM, ANQGSEA. CDR3 in DNA: TGCAGCGTAACACAGTTATTGATTCCAGATACGCAGTATTTT. This translates into CSVTQLLIPDTQYF.

About this clonotype itself: With a much larger clone just one base away, this may be a read error. The chain links TRBV6-1 to TRBJ1-4; D gene uncertain. V lost 4 bases and J lost 7, with 4 bases in between. The CDR3 contains 11 residues. Germline V gene lookup returns CDR1 MNHNS and CDR2 SASEGT. The CDR3: CASSGSEKLFF. Here the CDR3 DNA reads TGTGCCAGCAGTGGGAGTGAAAAACTGTTTTTT.

This clonotype has a count of ten or more. One end of the junction is discordant with germline, which a read error may explain. The chain carries TRBV5-1 and TRBJ1-1, with 8 bases matching TRBD1. CDR1 SGHRS and CDR2 YFSETQ come from the germline V gene. The CDR3 has 14 amino acids. The DNA of the CDR3 is TGTGCCAGCAGCAAGGACAGGGCCAACACTGAAGCTTTCTTT. Translating it yields CASSKDRANTEAFF.

In its sample, this clonotype was seen many times. The chain carries TRBV28 and TRBJ2-2; maybe TRBD2 (6 bases). CDR3 length: 14 amino acids. Per the germline V gene, CDR1 is MDHEN and CDR2 is SYDVKM. Trimming left V 6 bases short and J 2 bases short, with 10 bases between. The CDR3 protein is CASRYGTNTGELFF. The DNA for the CDR3 is TGTGCCAGCAGATATGGGACTAACACCGGGGAGCTGTTTTTT.

About this clonotype itself: A single base separates this from a much larger clone, so it may be a read error. This sequence joins TRBV19 and TRBJ1-5; possible D gene TRBD1, 5 bases. This CDR3 is 16 amino acids long. V gave up 4 bases and J gave up 0 bases, with 13 bases separating them. Looked up from germline, CDR1 is LNHDA and CDR2 is SQIVND (reference sequence). CDR3 sequence: CASSTGTAYSNQPQHF. The CDR3 DNA sequence: TGTGCCAGTAGTACAGGGACGGCTTATAGCAATCAGCCCCAGCATTTT.

This clonotype showed up many times. The chain uses TRBV20-1 and TRBJ2-6, with D tentatively TRBD2 (6 bases). The germline CDR1 and CDR2 sequences are DFQATT and SNEGSKA (reference sequence). This CDR3 has 16 residues. Trimming shortened V by 0 bases and J by 0 bases, and 9 bases separated the two germline ends. Written as DNA, the CDR3 is TGCAGTGCTAGAGATCCGACTAGCTCTGGGGCCAACGTCCTGACTTTC. Protein sequence: CSARDPTSSGANVLTF.

The table lists this clonotype with a few counts. V gene TRBV6-6 combines with J gene TRBJ2-7, with D perhaps matching TRBD2 (5 bases). Looked up from germline, CDR1 is MNHNY and CDR2 is SVGAGI (reference sequence). This CDR3 region has 12 residues. V was pared by 2 bases and J by 5 bases, with 7 bases between. The CDR3 DNA follows: TGTGCCAGCAGTTACCTGGGAGACGAGCAGTACTTC. This codes for CASSYLGDEQYF.

The J gene is TRBJ2-7, the V gene TRBV6-5, with 14 positions matching TRBD2. V was pared by 2 bases and J by 2 bases, with 2 bases of the junction left unmatched. Germline CDR1 MNHEY, CDR2 SVGAGI. CDR3 length: 16 amino acids. Here the CDR3 DNA reads TGTGCCAGCAGTTACCAGACTAGCGGGAGGGCCTACGAGCAGTACTTC. Translating it yields CASSYQTSGRAYEQYF.

The chain carries TRBV3-1 and TRBJ1-5; D unresolved. The CDR3 loop spans 13 amino acids. V lost 3 bases and J 4 bases, leaving 7 bases between the germline ends. Germline CDR1 LGHDT, CDR2 YNNKEL (reference sequence). CDR3 nucleotide sequence: TGTGCCAGCAGCCAGGCTTGGAATCAGCCCCAGCATTTT. Protein product: CASSQAWNQPQHF.

This clonotype was counted ten times or more. V gene TRBV6-1 combines with J gene TRBJ1-1; D uncertain. V was cut by 5 bases and J by 1 base, with 11 bases left in between. Germline V gene sequence: CDR1 MNHNS, CDR2 SASEGT. The length of the CDR3 is 14 residues. The CDR3 DNA reads TGTGCCAGCAGTAGCAACGGCGGGAACACTGAAGCTTTCTTT. This translates into CASSSNGGNTEAFF.

This clonotype was detected many times. This chain joins TRBV29-1 and TRBJ2-5; TRBD2 matches 10 bases. Losses at the gene ends were 4 bases for V and 5 bases for J; bases not matched to a gene: 10. The CDR3 has 15 residues. In germline, CDR1 is SQVTM, CDR2 ANQGSEA. The DNA of the CDR3 is TGCAGCGTTGGGAGTCCTAGCGGGAGATCGGAGACCCAGTACTTC. It codes for CSVGSPSGRSETQYF.

This clonotype has just a few counts. V usage is TRBV5-5 and J usage is TRBJ2-3; D is undetermined. The germline gives CDR1 SGHKS, CDR2 YYEKEE (reference sequence). This CDR3 contains 15 residues. V was pared by 4 bases and J by 0 bases, with 12 bases between. The CDR3: CASSQWETSTDTQYF. The CDR3 DNA sequence: TGTGCCAGCAGCCAGTGGGAAACTAGCACAGATACGCAGTATTTT.

Worth noting for this clonotype: A single base separates this from a much larger clone, so it may be a read error. The chain is built from TRBV7-2 and TRBJ1-5; weak D call: TRBD1 (5 bases). Germline CDR1 reads SGHTA; CDR2 reads FQGNSA. The CDR3 runs 14 residues. CDR3 loop: CASSEYQGNQPQRF. The CDR3, as DNA: TGTGCCAGCAGCGAGTACCAGGGCAATCAGCCCCAGCGTTTT.

This clonotype was seen at least ten times. The rearrangement uses TRBV5-6 and TRBJ2-1, with 11 bases lining up with TRBD2. V dropped 0 bases and J dropped 4; count of bases not matched to a gene: 0. Germline CDR1 and CDR2: SGHDT and YYEEEE. The CDR3 consists of 15 residues. CDR3 nucleotides: TGTGCCAGCAGCTTGGTAGCGGGGGGGTACAATGAGCAGTTCTTC. This codes for CASSLVAGGYNEQFF. Full variable domain (rest looked up from reference TRBV5-6 and TRBJ2-1): DAGVTQSPTHLIKTRGQQVTLRCSPKSGHDTVSWYQQALGQGPQFIFQYYEEEERQRGNFPDRFSGHQFPNYSSELNVNALLLGDSALYLCASSLVAGGYNEQFFGPGTRLTVL.

This clonotype was counted ten times or more. The chain couples TRBV7-9 to TRBJ2-7; possible D gene TRBD1, 5 bases. The germline V gene encodes CDR1 SEHNR and CDR2 FQNEAQ (reference sequence). V gave up 5 bases and J gave up 2 bases, with 16 bases separating them. This CDR3 has 15 amino acids. Here the CDR3 reads CASSHSTGSAYEQYF. The CDR3 DNA sequence: TGTGCCAGCAGCCACAGCACAGGTTCGGCCTACGAGCAGTACTTC.

The table lists this clonotype with many counts. This chain joins TRBV2 and TRBJ2-7; D is perhaps TRBD2 (5 bases). In germline, CDR1 is SNHLY, CDR2 FYNNEI. V was shortened by 4 bases and J by 3 bases, with 13 bases between the two germline ends. This CDR3 contains 14 residues. CDR3 protein: CASSARDLDYEQYF. CDR3 nucleotides: TGTGCCAGCAGTGCCCGGGATCTAGACTACGAGCAGTACTTC.

Turning to this clonotype: It may be a read error: a sequence one base away is much more abundant. V and J are TRBV7-9 and TRBJ2-5, with 7 bases fitting TRBD1. This CDR3 spans 16 amino acids. The J segment lost 5 bases and the V segment lost 4 bases, leaving 13 bases of the junction unmatched. Germline loops: CDR1 SEHNR, CDR2 FQNEAQ (reference sequence). CDR3 nucleotide sequence: TGTGCCAGCAGCTCCGACAGGGACAGTGTTAGGGAGACCCAGTACTTC. Residues: CASSSDRDSVRETQYF.

Only a few counts were recorded for this clonotype. CDR3 sequence reads: CASTRGQGKKGAEAFF. The CDR3, as DNA: TGTGCCTCCACCCGGGGACAGGGTAAGAAGGGAGCTGAAGCTTTCTTT. V and J are TRBV10-3 and TRBJ1-1, with TRBD1 identical over 9 bases. This CDR3 is 16 amino acids long. V gave up 11 bases and J gave up 6 bases; unmatched junction bases: 19. The germline CDR1 and CDR2 sequences are ENHRY and SYGVKD.